This TCR beta chain came from a study of T cells in tuberculosis. After thawing and overnight rest, PBMC were stained with GMM-loaded CD1B tetramer, viability dye and anti-CD3 for sorting. The lipid loaded on the CD1B tetramers was C32 glucose monomycolate from Rhodococcus equi. Produced via immunoSEQ multiplex PCR; TCRdb's table is partial and in-frame only. The sample carries 70,000 to 95,000 clones, roughly 88% recorded once. The CDR3 totals 11 residues. V lost 3 bases, J lost 12 bases, and 6 bases stayed unmatched. Germline CDR1 and CDR2: SQVTM and ANQGSEA. This receptor was obtained from an adult woman with latent tuberculosis. This rearrangement joins TRBV29-1 to TRBJ1-2; 8 bases line up with TRBD1. The sample taken for sequencing was CD1b-GMM tetramer-negative cells sorted from PBMCs. CDR3 in DNA: TGCAGCGTTGAGAACAGGGGGGAGAACACCTTC. Translated, it gives CSVENRGENTF.